A selection of T cell receptor beta chains follows, all from one sample in a study of blood T cell repertoires in COVID-19. Some clones are missing from TCRdb's copy, which holds only in-frame ones; the method was immunoSEQ multiplex PCR. The sample includes over 80,000 clones, around nine tenths of them seen just once. Material for sequencing was peripheral blood. These receptor sequences come from a woman of 80 years or more with acute or convalescent COVID-19. Both conserved end residues are part of each CDR3. D genes are given only for firm matches. Some rows have no size entry. The others give once, few or many, or a class for an expanded clone.

d_call: TRBD1
clone_size: few
v_call: TRBV27
j_call: TRBJ1-2
cdr3_aa: CASSTEEQGADGYTF
cdr3_nt: TGTGCCAGCAGTACCGAGGAACAGGGGGCGGACGGCTACACCTTC

d_call: .
clone_size: .
v_call: TRBV5-4
j_call: TRBJ1-6
cdr3_aa: CASSLDAGNSPLHF
cdr3_nt: TGTGCCAGCAGCTTGGACGCGGGGAATTCACCCCTCCACTTT

d_call: .
clone_size: .
v_call: TRBV6-5
j_call: TRBJ1-2
cdr3_aa: CASSSGVLYGYTF
cdr3_nt: TGTGCCAGCAGTTCAGGGGTTTTATATGGCTACACCTTC

d_call: .
clone_size: .
v_call: TRBV10-3
j_call: TRBJ2-1
cdr3_aa: CAISESRANGSSNEQFF
cdr3_nt: TGTGCCATCAGTGAGTCGCGGGCCAACGGGAGTAGCAATGAGCAGTTCTTC

d_call: .
clone_size: once
v_call: TRBV5-1
j_call: TRBJ2-6
cdr3_aa: CASSPFSGANVLTF
cdr3_nt: TGCGCCAGCAGCCCCTTTTCTGGGGCCAACGTCCTGACTTTC

d_call: .
clone_size: .
v_call: TRBV9
j_call: TRBJ2-7
cdr3_aa: CASSPRLSYEQYF
cdr3_nt: TGTGCCAGCAGCCCTCGGTTATCCTACGAGCAGTACTTC

d_call: TRBD1
clone_size: .
v_call: TRBV28
j_call: TRBJ1-1
cdr3_aa: CASSPRQGAPNTEAFF
cdr3_nt: TGTGCCAGCAGTCCTCGACAGGGGGCGCCGAACACTGAAGCTTTCTTT

d_call: TRBD2
clone_size: .
v_call: TRBV11-3
j_call: TRBJ2-1
cdr3_aa: CASSPGTSLLDEQFF
cdr3_nt: TGTGCCAGCAGCCCCGGGACTAGTCTCCTGGATGAGCAGTTCTTC

d_call: .
clone_size: .
v_call: TRBV6-2/TRBV6-3
j_call: TRBJ2-1
cdr3_aa: CASSPLGVSYNEQFF
cdr3_nt: TGTGCCAGCAGCCCCTTAGGGGTGAGCTACAATGAGCAGTTCTTC

d_call: TRBD1
clone_size: .
v_call: TRBV18
j_call: TRBJ1-4
cdr3_aa: CASSVNRGALEKLFF
cdr3_nt: TGTGCCAGCTCGGTGAACAGGGGCGCTCTTGAAAAACTGTTTTTT

d_call: TRBD1
clone_size: .
v_call: TRBV2
j_call: TRBJ1-1
cdr3_aa: CASSLQGAGTEAFF
cdr3_nt: TGTGCCAGCAGCCTACAGGGGGCGGGCACTGAAGCTTTCTTT

d_call: TRBD2
clone_size: .
v_call: TRBV27
j_call: TRBJ2-1
cdr3_aa: CASSFRSTSGRAYHHEQFF
cdr3_nt: TGTGCCAGCAGTTTCCGCTCCACTAGCGGGAGGGCCTATCATCATGAGCAGTTCTTC

d_call: TRBD1
clone_size: .
v_call: TRBV10-3
j_call: TRBJ1-6
cdr3_aa: CAISVTGDNSPLHF
cdr3_nt: TGTGCCATCAGTGTTACAGGGGATAATTCACCCCTCCACTTT

d_call: TRBD2
clone_size: .
v_call: TRBV5-1
j_call: TRBJ2-5
cdr3_aa: CASSSPASGGLETQYF
cdr3_nt: TGCGCCAGCAGTTCCCCGGCTAGCGGGGGCCTAGAGACCCAGTACTTC

d_call: .
clone_size: .
v_call: TRBV7-3
j_call: TRBJ2-5
cdr3_aa: CASSPVAAGTETQYF
cdr3_nt: TGTGCCAGCAGCCCCGTAGCCGCGGGTACAGAGACCCAGTACTTC

d_call: TRBD2
clone_size: .
v_call: TRBV6-5
j_call: TRBJ2-1
cdr3_aa: CASREDSYNEQFF
cdr3_nt: TGTGCCAGCCGGGAGGACTCCTACAATGAGCAGTTCTTC

d_call: .
clone_size: once
v_call: TRBV28
j_call: TRBJ2-3
cdr3_aa: CASSGGGSTDTQYF
cdr3_nt: TGTGCCAGCTCCGGGGGTGGGAGCACAGATACGCAGTATTTT

d_call: .
clone_size: .
v_call: TRBV30
j_call: TRBJ1-2
cdr3_aa: CAWSVQGGFGYTF
cdr3_nt: TGTGCCTGGAGTGTACAGGGAGGGTTCGGCTACACCTTC

d_call: .
clone_size: .
v_call: TRBV7-9
j_call: TRBJ1-6
cdr3_aa: CASSEQEGSPLHF
cdr3_nt: TGTGCCAGCTCCGAACAGGAGGGTTCACCCCTCCACTTT

d_call: .
clone_size: once
v_call: TRBV5-6
j_call: TRBJ1-1
cdr3_aa: CASSFGQLNTEAFF
cdr3_nt: TGTGCCAGCAGCTTTGGGCAACTGAACACTGAAGCTTTCTTT

d_call: TRBD1
clone_size: .
v_call: TRBV19
j_call: TRBJ2-1
cdr3_aa: CASSDDRGRVKWQFF
cdr3_nt: TGTGCCAGTAGCGATGACAGGGGGCGCGTAAAGTGGCAGTTCTTC

d_call: TRBD1
clone_size: .
v_call: TRBV18
j_call: TRBJ2-7
cdr3_aa: CASSPPPGQGSEQYF
cdr3_nt: TGTGCCAGCTCACCACCGCCGGGACAGGGAAGCGAGCAGTACTTC

d_call: .
clone_size: .
v_call: TRBV5-1
j_call: TRBJ2-2
cdr3_aa: CASSLAVATSTGELFF
cdr3_nt: TGCGCCAGCAGCTTGGCAGTGGCAACCTCCACCGGGGAGCTGTTTTTT

d_call: .
clone_size: .
v_call: TRBV2
j_call: TRBJ1-2
cdr3_aa: CASSESLYYGYTF
cdr3_nt: TGTGCCAGCAGTGAGAGTCTTTACTATGGCTACACCTTC

d_call: TRBD2
clone_size: .
v_call: TRBV7-2
j_call: TRBJ2-7
cdr3_aa: CASSSLAGGLYEQYF
cdr3_nt: TGTGCCAGCAGCTCCCTAGCGGGGGGACTTTACGAGCAGTACTTC

d_call: TRBD1
clone_size: .
v_call: TRBV6-6
j_call: TRBJ1-1
cdr3_aa: CASSGDSGNTEAFF
cdr3_nt: TGTGCCAGCAGTGGGGACAGCGGAAACACTGAAGCTTTCTTT

d_call: TRBD2
clone_size: .
v_call: TRBV6-2/TRBV6-3
j_call: TRBJ2-3
cdr3_aa: CASSYGGGSSTDTQYF
cdr3_nt: TGTGCCAGCAGTTACGGCGGGGGGAGTAGCACAGATACGCAGTATTTT

d_call: TRBD1
clone_size: .
v_call: TRBV2
j_call: TRBJ1-2
cdr3_aa: CASSEDRVSGYGYTF
cdr3_nt: TGTGCCAGCAGTGAGGACAGGGTTTCTGGCTATGGCTACACCTTC

d_call: .
clone_size: .
v_call: TRBV1
j_call: TRBJ1-1
cdr3_aa: CTSSQEVQKNTEAFF
cdr3_nt: TGCACCAGCAGCCAAGAAGTCCAGAAGAACACTGAAGCTTTCTTT

d_call: .
clone_size: .
v_call: TRBV7-9
j_call: TRBJ1-5
cdr3_aa: CASSPPGDQPQHF
cdr3_nt: TGTGCCAGCAGCCCCCCAGGGGATCAGCCCCAGCATTTT

d_call: .
clone_size: .
v_call: TRBV7-9
j_call: TRBJ1-2
cdr3_aa: CASSLDERGYTF
cdr3_nt: TGTGCCAGCAGCTTAGACGAGAGAGGCTACACCTTC

d_call: TRBD2
clone_size: .
v_call: TRBV24-1
j_call: TRBJ2-3
cdr3_aa: CATSDFPGGGGDTQYF
cdr3_nt: TGTGCCACCAGTGATTTCCCGGGAGGTGGAGGAGATACGCAGTATTTT

d_call: .
clone_size: .
v_call: TRBV21-1
j_call: TRBJ1-2
cdr3_aa: CASSKGPGLAPPPKTNYGYTF
cdr3_nt: TGTGCCAGCAGCAAAGGACCGGGTTTGGCCCCCCCTCCGAAAACTAACTATGGCTACACCTTC

d_call: TRBD1
clone_size: .
v_call: TRBV30
j_call: TRBJ2-1
cdr3_aa: CAWRDRGEQFF
cdr3_nt: TGTGCCTGGAGGGACAGGGGTGAGCAGTTCTTC

d_call: .
clone_size: .
v_call: TRBV4-3
j_call: TRBJ1-2
cdr3_aa: CASSQYSGGAVGGYTF
cdr3_nt: TGCGCCAGCAGCCAATACAGCGGGGGCGCGGTCGGAGGCTACACCTTC

d_call: .
clone_size: few
v_call: TRBV18
j_call: TRBJ2-7
cdr3_aa: CASSPLDSYEQYF
cdr3_nt: TGTGCCAGCTCACCACTGGACAGCTACGAGCAGTACTTC

d_call: .
clone_size: .
v_call: TRBV24-1
j_call: TRBJ2-3
cdr3_aa: CATQMGGGTDTQYF
cdr3_nt: TGTGCCACCCAGATGGGAGGTGGCACAGATACGCAGTATTTT

d_call: TRBD1
clone_size: .
v_call: TRBV3-1/TRBV3-2
j_call: TRBJ2-7
cdr3_aa: CASTATGALRGPAGEQYF
cdr3_nt: TGTGCCAGCACTGCGACAGGGGCCCTTCGGGGGCCGGCCGGGGAGCAGTACTTC

d_call: .
clone_size: .
v_call: TRBV2
j_call: TRBJ1-2
cdr3_aa: CASSELGDGSGYTF
cdr3_nt: TGTGCCAGCAGTGAATTGGGAGATGGAAGTGGCTACACCTTC

d_call: TRBD2
clone_size: .
v_call: TRBV29-1
j_call: TRBJ2-7
cdr3_aa: CSVSGGAYEQYF
cdr3_nt: TGCAGCGTGTCCGGGGGGGCCTACGAGCAGTACTTC

d_call: .
clone_size: .
v_call: TRBV9
j_call: TRBJ1-1
cdr3_aa: CASSVEGGSRRTEAFF
cdr3_nt: TGTGCCAGCAGCGTAGAGGGAGGATCCAGGCGGACTGAAGCTTTCTTT

d_call: TRBD2
clone_size: .
v_call: TRBV30
j_call: TRBJ2-1
cdr3_aa: CAWSGGTSAQSYNEQFF
cdr3_nt: TGTGCCTGGAGCGGGGGGACTAGCGCCCAATCCTACAATGAGCAGTTCTTC

d_call: TRBD2
clone_size: .
v_call: TRBV7-8
j_call: TRBJ2-1
cdr3_aa: CASSPTSSGGREQFF
cdr3_nt: TGTGCCAGCAGCCCGACTAGCTCTGGAGGGAGGGAGCAGTTCTTC

d_call: TRBD1
clone_size: .
v_call: TRBV6-5
j_call: TRBJ1-2
cdr3_aa: CASSYMGTGGNYGYTF
cdr3_nt: TGTGCCAGCAGTTACATGGGGACAGGGGGCAACTATGGCTACACCTTC

d_call: TRBD2
clone_size: .
v_call: TRBV7-2
j_call: TRBJ2-7
cdr3_aa: CASSLSPSGASTHQYF
cdr3_nt: TGTGCCAGCAGCTTATCTCCTAGCGGGGCGTCGACACACCAGTACTTC

d_call: .
clone_size: .
v_call: TRBV7-2
j_call: TRBJ1-5
cdr3_aa: CASTLRGGAASNQPQHF
cdr3_nt: TGTGCCAGCACACTTAGAGGGGGGGCAGCAAGCAATCAGCCCCAGCATTTT

d_call: .
clone_size: .
v_call: TRBV18
j_call: TRBJ1-5
cdr3_aa: CASSPTTRDQPQHF
cdr3_nt: TGTGCCAGCTCACCAACGACTAGGGATCAGCCCCAGCATTTT

d_call: .
clone_size: .
v_call: TRBV27
j_call: TRBJ2-7
cdr3_aa: CASSLSETYEQYF
cdr3_nt: TGTGCCAGCAGTTTATCGGAGACCTACGAGCAGTACTTC

d_call: TRBD2
clone_size: once
v_call: TRBV4-3
j_call: TRBJ2-3
cdr3_aa: CASSQEELAGFTDTQYF
cdr3_nt: TGCGCCAGCAGCCAGGAAGAACTAGCGGGGTTCACAGATACGCAGTATTTT

d_call: .
clone_size: .
v_call: TRBV27
j_call: TRBJ1-1
cdr3_aa: CASSFQRSGKTEAFF
cdr3_nt: TGTGCCAGCAGTTTTCAGCGAAGCGGAAAAACTGAAGCTTTCTTT

d_call: TRBD2
clone_size: .
v_call: TRBV7-2
j_call: TRBJ2-7
cdr3_aa: CASTAGLAGTYEQYF
cdr3_nt: TGTGCCAGCACCGCCGGGCTAGCGGGAACCTACGAGCAGTACTTC

d_call: .
clone_size: .
v_call: TRBV7-9
j_call: TRBJ1-1
cdr3_aa: CASSLFSGQNTEAFF
cdr3_nt: TGTGCCAGCAGCTTATTTTCAGGCCAGAACACTGAAGCTTTCTTT

d_call: .
clone_size: .
v_call: TRBV10-3
j_call: TRBJ1-2
cdr3_aa: CAISDLATGSYGYTF
cdr3_nt: TGTGCCATCAGTGATTTAGCGACAGGCTCCTATGGCTACACCTTC

d_call: TRBD1
clone_size: .
v_call: TRBV5-5
j_call: TRBJ1-1
cdr3_aa: CASSPYPRTGFGTEAFF
cdr3_nt: TGTGCCAGCAGCCCCTACCCGCGGACAGGGTTTGGAACTGAAGCTTTCTTT

d_call: .
clone_size: .
v_call: TRBV6-2/TRBV6-3
j_call: TRBJ2-3
cdr3_aa: CASSTFRGRATDTQYF
cdr3_nt: TGTGCCAGCAGTACCTTTAGGGGGAGGGCCACAGATACGCAGTATTTT

d_call: .
clone_size: .
v_call: TRBV5-1
j_call: TRBJ1-4
cdr3_aa: CASSWRAERGENEKLFF
cdr3_nt: TGCGCCAGCAGCTGGAGGGCAGAGCGAGGCGAAAATGAAAAACTGTTTTTT

d_call: TRBD1
clone_size: .
v_call: TRBV9
j_call: TRBJ2-7
cdr3_aa: CASSRATGGSYEQYF
cdr3_nt: TGTGCCAGCAGCCGGGCGACAGGGGGGAGCTACGAGCAGTACTTC

d_call: .
clone_size: once
v_call: TRBV19
j_call: TRBJ2-3
cdr3_aa: CASAEGPSTDTQYF
cdr3_nt: TGTGCCAGTGCCGAGGGCCCTAGCACAGATACGCAGTATTTT

d_call: TRBD1
clone_size: .
v_call: TRBV28
j_call: TRBJ1-3
cdr3_aa: CASRTGGGNTIYF
cdr3_nt: TGTGCCAGCAGGACAGGGGGAGGAAACACCATATATTTT